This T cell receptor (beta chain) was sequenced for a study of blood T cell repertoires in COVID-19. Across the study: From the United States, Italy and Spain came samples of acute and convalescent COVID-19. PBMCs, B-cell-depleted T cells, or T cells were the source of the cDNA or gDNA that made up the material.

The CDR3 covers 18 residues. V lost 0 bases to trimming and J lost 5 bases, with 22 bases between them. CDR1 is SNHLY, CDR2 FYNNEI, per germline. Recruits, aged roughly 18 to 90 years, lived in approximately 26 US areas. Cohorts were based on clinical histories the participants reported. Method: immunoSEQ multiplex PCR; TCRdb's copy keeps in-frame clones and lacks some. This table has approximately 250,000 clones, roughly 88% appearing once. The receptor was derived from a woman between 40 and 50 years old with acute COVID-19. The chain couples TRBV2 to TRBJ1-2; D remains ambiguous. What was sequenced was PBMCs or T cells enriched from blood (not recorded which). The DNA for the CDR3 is TGTGCCAGCAGTGAAGCGCTTCTGATGTCGGGTGGAGGGTATGGCTACACCTTC. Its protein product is CASSEALLMSGGGYGYTF. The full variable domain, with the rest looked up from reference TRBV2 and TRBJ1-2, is EPEVTQTPSHQVTQMGQEVILRCVPISNHLYFYWYRQILGQKVEFLVSFYNNEISEKSEIFDDQFSVERPDGSNFTLKIRSTKLEDSAMYFCASSEALLMSGGGYGYTFGSGTRLTVV.